A selection of T cell receptor beta chains follows, all from one sample in a study of CD8 T cells in ankylosing spondylitis. TCRdb recomputed calls from the 5' RACE reads with MiXCR, one row per CDR3 protein. This table holds 130,000 to 150,000 distinct CDR3 sequences, 7.5% to 9.5% found once. The specimen sequenced was synovial fluid, either unsorted or a sorted T cell fraction (not recorded which). The receptor source for this set is a male donor with ankylosing spondylitis. The CDR3 runs from the conserved cysteine through the conserved F or W.

v_call cdr3_aa
TRBV24-1 CATSDLRISNEQFF
TRBV12-3/TRBV12-4 CASSLGPDNQPQHF
TRBV7-9 CASSLDNSNQPQHF
TRBV5-1 CASSLQGGATEAFF
TRBV10-1 CASSEMGVEYF
TRBV6-5 CASSYGVMNTEAFF
TRBV7-2 CASSLRAGSENTIYF
TRBV20-1 CSARGQGPIYF
TRBV10-2 CASSARETQYF
TRBV30 CVLGRNTGELFF
TRBV20-1 CSAAAGVQVDTQYF
TRBV5-5 CASSLQGSNSPLHF
TRBV9 CASSVPGQGRSNQPQHF
TRBV24-1 CATSDWPDLGGRRENEQFF
TRBV18 CASSPRAVNSGANVLTF
TRBV5-1 CASSSPGTGVEAFF
TRBV2 CASRAGGETQYF
TRBV6-6 CASKETPKNIQYF
TRBV12-3/TRBV12-4 CASSLKGGYTF
TRBV20-1 CSARSNNQPQHF
TRBV7-9 CASSLVEGEQFF
TRBV7-3 CASSFSGADTQYF
TRBV28 CASSSSGTARTYEQYF
TRBV20-1 CSGSSGGYEQYF
TRBV7-2 CASSRGSAKNIQYF
TRBV6-1 CASSLLRQGATEAFF
TRBV6-1 CASSGDRDTQYF
TRBV29-1 CSGRGTWDEKLFF
TRBV2 CAISEIRYSGWKSGEQYF
TRBV12-1 CASSSISLLTNTGELFF
TRBV6-2/TRBV6-3 CASSQGRTLDYGYTF
TRBV20-1 CSASPRGSPLHF
TRBV12-5 CASGIGGGTGELFF
TRBV4-3 CASSRGWVTENSPLHF
TRBV5-1 CASSREGATNEQFF
TRBV7-2 CASSPSRVQETQYF
TRBV9 CASSVDQGDRDTEAFF
TRBV30 CAWSVGQTYSYEQYF
TRBV4-2 CASSHGLTYEQYF
TRBV5-1 CASSQTGVYEQYF
TRBV5-1 CASSGRTSGSNEQFF
TRBV28 CASSSVQGGSYNSPLHF
TRBV5-1 CASSSNNSPLHF
TRBV4-1 CASSRRDRAGGDEKLFF
TRBV20-1 CSAPGQGARDTQYF
TRBV6-5 CASSYPQGVGTDTQYF
TRBV5-1 CASSWNPETQYF
TRBV4-2 CASSQELGTGGDEQYF
TRBV3-1 CASSQLIQGGSNYGYTF
TRBV4-1 CASSQDYTGAGRLNSNQPQHF
TRBV7-2 CASSLQAAAQETQYF
TRBV5-6 CASSRRGWDSSYNEQFF
TRBV6-2/TRBV6-3 CASSSPVGSNYGYTF
TRBV5-1 CASSSGGNYGYTF
TRBV7-2 CASSLEPASSYEQYF